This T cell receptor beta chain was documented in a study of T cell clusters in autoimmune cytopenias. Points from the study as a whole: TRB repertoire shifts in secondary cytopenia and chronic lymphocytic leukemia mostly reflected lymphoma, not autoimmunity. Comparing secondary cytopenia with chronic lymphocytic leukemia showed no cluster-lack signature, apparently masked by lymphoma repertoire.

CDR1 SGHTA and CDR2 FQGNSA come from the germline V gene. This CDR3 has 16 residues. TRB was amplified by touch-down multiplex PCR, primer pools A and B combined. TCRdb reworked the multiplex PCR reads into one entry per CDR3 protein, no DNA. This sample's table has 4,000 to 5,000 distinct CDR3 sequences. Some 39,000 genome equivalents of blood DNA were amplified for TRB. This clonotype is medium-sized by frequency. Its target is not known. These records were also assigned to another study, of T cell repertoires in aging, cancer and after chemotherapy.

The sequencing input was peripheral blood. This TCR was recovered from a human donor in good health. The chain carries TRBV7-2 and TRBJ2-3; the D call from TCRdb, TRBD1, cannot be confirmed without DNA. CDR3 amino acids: CASSSSAGQVADTQYF. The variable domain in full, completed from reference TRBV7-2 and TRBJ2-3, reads GAGVSQSPSNKVTEKGKDVELRCDPISGHTALYWYRQSLGQGLEFLIYFQGNSAPDKSGLPSDRFSAERTGGSVSTLTIQRTQQEDSAVYLCASSSSAGQVADTQYFGPGTRLTVL.